The present entry profiles one T cell receptor (beta chain) with its context. The antigen is undetermined. The PCR made use of 60 Vbeta and 13 Jbeta primers. How the authors handled the data: Later, an analysis found 65 million to 85 million unique TCR beta chains, and approximately 10 million of these were shared. Only in-frame clones appear in the TCRdb table, and some are missing; sequencing was by immunoSEQ multiplex PCR. The V and J calls and clone size come from that table; D and trimming were worked out from the DNA. The sample includes tens of thousands of clones, around 83% of them seen just once. Per the germline V gene, CDR1 is WSHSY and CDR2 is SAAADI. V shed 6 bases, J shed 4 bases, and the junction held 11 bases outside the gene matches. This CDR3 has 15 amino acids. This specimen belongs to a study of cytomegalovirus exposure and HLA in healthy donors. Whole-study findings and limits: In a later analysis, HLA-C alleles had the fewest associated TCRs, DRB1 alleles the most. Most likely, a cluster of highly shared sequence variants arose as a sequencing artifact. Most TCR beta V segments were productive about 90% or about 30% of the time in an earlier analysis.

This TCR came from a man between 65 and 85 years old in good health and CMV-seropositive. Sequencing was done on a sample of PBMCs. The rearrangement uses TRBV10-2 and TRBJ1-1, with 7 bases aligning to TRBD1. CDR3 protein: CASRGTATLGTEAFF. DNA of the CDR3: TGCGCCAGCAGAGGGACAGCTACTTTGGGCACTGAAGCTTTCTTT.